This TCR beta chain comes out of a study of T-cell memory formation after mild COVID-19. From the 5' RACE reads, TCRdb called clonotypes with MiXCR, one entry per CDR3 protein. The profile covers approximately 490,000 distinct CDR3 sequences, with roughly 20% appearing a single time and around 13% taken by the ten largest. Deletions cut 1 base from V and 0 bases from J, with 3 bases between. Germline lookup yields CDR1 DFQATT and CDR2 SNEGSKA (reference sequence). The CDR3 loop spans 13 amino acids. The chain has TRBV20-1 and TRBJ2-2; D is unclear. Sequencing was carried out using PBMCs or a T cell subset sorted from them (not recorded which). This receptor was obtained from an adult woman who had mild COVID-19 (a few samples of this study predate the infection). Cell type and time point are not known. DNA of the CDR3: TGCAGTGCTAGAGGCTCGAACACCGGGGAGCTGTTTTTT. Translation gives CSARGSNTGELFF.